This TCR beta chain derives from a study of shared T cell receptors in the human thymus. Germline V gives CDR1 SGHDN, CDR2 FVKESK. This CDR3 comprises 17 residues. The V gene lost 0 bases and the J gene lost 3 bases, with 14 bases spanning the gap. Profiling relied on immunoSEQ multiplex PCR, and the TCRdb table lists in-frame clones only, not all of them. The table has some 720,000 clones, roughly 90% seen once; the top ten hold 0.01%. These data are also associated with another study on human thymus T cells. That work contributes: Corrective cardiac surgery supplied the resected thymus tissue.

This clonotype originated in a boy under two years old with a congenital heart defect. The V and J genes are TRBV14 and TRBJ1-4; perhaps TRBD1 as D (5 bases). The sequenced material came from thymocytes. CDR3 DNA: TGTGCCAGCAGCCAAGACCAGACAGACAAATCTAATGAAAAACTGTTTTTT. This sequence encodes CASSQDQTDKSNEKLFF.